Shown below are 8 T cell receptor beta chains from a single sample sequenced in a study of cytomegalovirus exposure and HLA in healthy donors. 60 Vbeta and 13 Jbeta primers were used in PCR. TCRdb's copy holds only in-frame clones and misses some; the assay was immunoSEQ multiplex PCR. The sample carries tens of thousands of clones, 78% recorded once. The sequenced sample consisted of PBMCs. Receptors originate from a woman between 35 and 50 years old in good health and CMV-seronegative.

The chain uses TRBV27 and TRBJ2-3; possibly TRBD1 for D (5 bases). With 7 bases removed from V and 7 bases from J, the gap between germline ends came to 15 bases. This CDR3 spans 13 amino acids. Germline lookup yields CDR1 MNHEY and CDR2 SMNVEV (reference sequence). CDR3 residues: CASNDLRENTQYF. CDR3 DNA sequence: TGTGCCAGCAACGACCTCAGGGAAAATACGCAGTATTTT.

The V gene is TRBV6-4, the J gene TRBJ1-1; D is undetermined. Germline V lookup: CDR1 MRHNA, CDR2 SNTAGT. V shed 5 bases and J shed 4 bases, with 11 bases lying between them. This CDR3 spans 13 amino acids. CDR3 nucleotides: TGTGCCAGCAGTCCCACGGGGAGCACTGAAGCTTTCTTT. Amino acid sequence: CASSPTGSTEAFF.

The rearrangement joins TRBV29-1 to TRBJ1-3; D gene uncertain. Germline CDR1 is SQVTM and CDR2 is ANQGSEA. Trimming took off 2 bases at V and 0 bases at J, with 5 bases between the two ends. This CDR3 is 13 amino acids long. CDR3 sequence reads: CSVEIRSGNTIYF. CDR3 bases: TGCAGCGTTGAAATCCGCTCTGGAAACACCATATATTTT.

This clone turned up a few times. For the CDR3, the DNA is TGTGCCAGCAGTACAGGGAGTGGGAGCAATCAGCCCCAGCATTTT. The encoded protein is CASSTGSGSNQPQHF. The chain recombines TRBV6-6 with TRBJ1-5; D might be TRBD1 (6 bases). Trimming removed 5 bases at V and 1 base at J, with 12 bases between. CDR3 length: 15 residues. Germline V gene lookup returns CDR1 MNHNY and CDR2 SVGAGI (reference sequence).

The V call is TRBV19, the J call TRBJ1-2; the D is unclear. V was clipped by 6 bases and J by 0 bases, with 11 bases between them. This CDR3 has 14 residues. In germline, CDR1 is LNHDA, CDR2 SQIVND (reference sequence). The CDR3 coding sequence is TGTGCCAGTAGGTCCGGGTCGGCTAACTATGGCTACACCTTC. Residues: CASRSGSANYGYTF.

This chain uses TRBV7-2 with TRBJ2-7; a possible D gene is TRBD2 (5 bases). The CDR3 consists of 14 residues. Per germline, CDR1 SGHTA and CDR2 FQGNSA. V lost 3 bases, J lost 2 bases, and 11 bases lay in between. The CDR3 nucleotides read TGTGCCAGCAGCTTTTTGTCCGGGACCTACGAGCAGTACTTC. Translation: CASSFLSGTYEQYF.

The rearrangement uses TRBV19 and TRBJ1-5; D possibly corresponds to TRBD1 (5 bases). The length of the CDR3 is 18 residues. Germline assignment: CDR1 LNHDA and CDR2 SQIVND (reference sequence). Trimming took off 2 bases at V and 2 bases at J, with 19 bases between the two ends. CDR3 bases: TGTGCCAGTAGTATACGCTGGGGCGGGGACCGGGGCAATCAGCCCCAGCATTTT. Translating it yields CASSIRWGGDRGNQPQHF. The whole variable domain, remainder taken from reference TRBV19 and TRBJ1-5, is DGGITQSPKYLFRKEGQNVTLSCEQNLNHDAMYWYRQDPGQGLRLIYYSQIVNDFQKGDIAEGYSVSREKKESFPLTVTSAQKNPTAFYLCASSIRWGGDRGNQPQHFGDGTRLSIL.

The CDR3 bases are TGCAGCGTAGGTACCGGGACAGGGGTTTTACCCTACGAGCAGTACTTC. Its protein product is CSVGTGTGVLPYEQYF. The V gene is TRBV29-1, the J gene TRBJ2-7, with TRBD1 matching 10 bases. The CDR3 spans 16 residues. Germline values: CDR1 SQVTM, CDR2 ANQGSEA. V trimming: 6 bases; J trimming: 2 bases; junction bases outside the gene matches: 13.